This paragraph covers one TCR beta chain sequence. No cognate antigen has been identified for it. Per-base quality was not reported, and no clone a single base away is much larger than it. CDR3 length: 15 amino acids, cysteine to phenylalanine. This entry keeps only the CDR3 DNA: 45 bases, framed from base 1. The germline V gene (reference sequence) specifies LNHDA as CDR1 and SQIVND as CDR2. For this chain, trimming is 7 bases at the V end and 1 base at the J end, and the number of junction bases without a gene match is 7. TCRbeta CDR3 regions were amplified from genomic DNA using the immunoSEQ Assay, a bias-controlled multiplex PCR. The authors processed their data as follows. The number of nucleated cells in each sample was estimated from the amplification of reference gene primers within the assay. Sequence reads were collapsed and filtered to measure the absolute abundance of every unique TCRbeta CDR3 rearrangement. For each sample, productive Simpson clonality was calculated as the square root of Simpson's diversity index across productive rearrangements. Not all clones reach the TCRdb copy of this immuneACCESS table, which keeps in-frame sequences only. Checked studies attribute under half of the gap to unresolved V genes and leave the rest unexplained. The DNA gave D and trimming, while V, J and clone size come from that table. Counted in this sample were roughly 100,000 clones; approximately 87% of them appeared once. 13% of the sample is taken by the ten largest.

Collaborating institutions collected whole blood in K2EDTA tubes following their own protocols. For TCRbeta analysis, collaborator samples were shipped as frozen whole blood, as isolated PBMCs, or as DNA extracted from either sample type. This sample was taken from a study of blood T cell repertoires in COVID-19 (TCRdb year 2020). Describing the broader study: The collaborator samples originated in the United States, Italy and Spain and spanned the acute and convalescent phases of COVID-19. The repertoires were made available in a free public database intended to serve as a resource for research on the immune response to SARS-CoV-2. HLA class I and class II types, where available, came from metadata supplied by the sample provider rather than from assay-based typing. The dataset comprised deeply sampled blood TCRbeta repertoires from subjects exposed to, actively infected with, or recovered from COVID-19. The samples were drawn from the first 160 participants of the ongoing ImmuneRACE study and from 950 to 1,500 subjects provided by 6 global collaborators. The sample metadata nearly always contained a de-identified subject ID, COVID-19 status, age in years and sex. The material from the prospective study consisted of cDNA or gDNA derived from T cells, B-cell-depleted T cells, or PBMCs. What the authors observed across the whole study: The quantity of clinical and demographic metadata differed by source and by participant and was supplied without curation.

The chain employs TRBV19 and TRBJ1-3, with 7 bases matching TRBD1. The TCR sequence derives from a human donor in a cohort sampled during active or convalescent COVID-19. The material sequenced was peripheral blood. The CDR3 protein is CASNLQGMSGNTIYF. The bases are TGTGCCAGTAACCTACAGGGGATGTCTGGAAACACCATATATTTT.